These 7 T cell receptor beta chains were sequenced from one sample in a study of T cell repertoires in cytomegalovirus infection. TCRdb ran MiXCR on the reads and lists one entry per CDR3 protein. Of 150,000 to 200,000 distinct CDR3 sequences in the sample, 17% were seen once. Sequencing used CD8+ T cells from PBMCs. These receptors were collected from a human donor in good health (CMV status not recorded). Some clones in this sample may be carry-over from other donors' samples.

This clonotype was observed many times. This chain joins TRBV7-2 and TRBJ1-3, with D unclear. Per the germline V gene, CDR1 is SGHTA and CDR2 is FQGNSA. This CDR3 region has 15 residues. The V gene lost 6 bases and the J gene lost 0 bases, with 12 bases spanning the gap. CDR3 in amino acids: CASRPGSASGNTIYF. CDR3 nucleotides: TGTGCCAGCAGGCCGGGGTCCGCCTCTGGAAACACCATATATTTT.

The J gene is TRBJ2-1, the V gene TRBV7-2; tentatively, D is TRBD2 (5 bases). CDR1 is SGHTA, CDR2 FQGNSA, per germline. This CDR3 has 15 amino acids. V dropped 4 bases and J dropped 6 bases, with 16 bases sitting between them. CDR3 sequence (DNA): TGTGCCAGCAGCTCACTAGTGGGAGCTCTCAATGAGCAGTTCTTC. Residues: CASSSLVGALNEQFF. The complete variable domain, with remaining parts taken from reference TRBV7-2 and TRBJ2-1, reads GAGVSQSPSNKVTEKGKDVELRCDPISGHTALYWYRQSLGQGLEFLIYFQGNSAPDKSGLPSDRFSAERTGGSVSTLTIQRTQQEDSAVYLCASSSLVGALNEQFFGPGTRLTVL.

In DNA form, the CDR3 reads TGTGCCAGCGAGGGCCGGAGAAAAGATACGCAGTATTTT. Encoded protein: CASEGRRKDTQYF. The chain uses TRBV6-6 and TRBJ2-3, with D perhaps TRBD2 (5 bases). The CDR3 runs 13 residues. Germline values: CDR1 MNHNY, CDR2 SVGAGI (reference sequence). V was cut by 8 bases and J by 5 bases, with 14 bases left in between.

The rearrangement links TRBV4-3 to TRBJ1-2; 8 bases fit TRBD1. Germline CDR1 and CDR2: LGHNA and YSLEER. The V gene end was trimmed by 2 bases and the J gene end by 2 bases; junction bases not matched to a gene: 10. The CDR3 length is 17 residues. CDR3 sequence (DNA): TGCGCCAGCAGCCAATTCGCCAACAGGGGGACCAACTATGGCTACACCTTC. This codes for CASSQFANRGTNYGYTF.

V usage is TRBV28 and J usage is TRBJ1-5; maybe TRBD1 (5 bases). V shed 3 bases and J shed 4 bases, with 10 bases lying between them. The CDR3 loop spans 14 amino acids. Germline CDR1 reads MDHEN; CDR2 reads SYDVKM. CDR3 nucleotide sequence: TGTGCCAGCAGTTTTTTACAGGCGAATCAGCCCCAGCATTTT. Protein product: CASSFLQANQPQHF.

This clonotype was seen only a few times. The V and J genes are TRBV28 and TRBJ1-5, with no clear D. CDR1 is MDHEN, CDR2 SYDVKM, per germline. CDR3 length: 17 residues. The V gene lost 1 base and the J gene lost 6 bases, with 19 bases spanning the gap. CDR3 protein: CASSLSSPSRGIQPQHF. In nucleotides, the CDR3 is TGTGCCAGCAGTTTATCTTCCCCCTCTCGAGGCATTCAGCCCCAGCATTTT.

Ten or more counts support this clonotype. The rearrangement links TRBV5-6 to TRBJ2-2; 8 positions match TRBD1. The junction had 5 bases not matched to a gene; V was cut back by 1 base and J by 3 bases. The CDR3 length is 16 residues. Germline V lookup: CDR1 SGHDT, CDR2 YYEEEE. The CDR3 protein is CASSLRQGIDTGELFF. Written as DNA, the CDR3 is TGTGCCAGCAGCTTGCGACAGGGGATAGACACCGGGGAGCTGTTTTTT.